This T cell receptor (beta chain) was captured by sequencing in a study of cytomegalovirus exposure and HLA in healthy donors. Whole-study results and caveats: Later analysis demonstrated an association between a missense DCLRE1C variant and TCR beta V- and J-gene trimming. Rare sequences made up most TCRs, while some public TCRs were found in many donors.

PCR used 60 Vbeta primers and 13 Jbeta primers. Original methodology: Counted up in a later analysis, unique TCR beta chains came to approximately 77 million, with around 10 million shared. Produced via immunoSEQ multiplex PCR; TCRdb's table is partial and in-frame only. That table furnishes V, J and clone size, whereas the DNA furnished D and trimming. The sample contains 120,000 or so clones, roughly three quarters of which appear only once. The ends were cut back, 2 bases at V and 3 bases at J, with 14 bases in the middle. CDR1 MGHRA and CDR2 YSYEKL come from the germline V gene. The CDR3 runs 16 residues. This clone came up once. Its target is unknown.

J is TRBJ1-3 and V is TRBV4-1; D is unresolved. This receptor was obtained from a man aged 50 to 60 in good health and CMV-seropositive. Sequencing was done on a sample of PBMCs. The DNA for the CDR3 is TGCGCCAGCAGCCAACCAATGAGGGAGGGTGGAAACACCATATATTTT. The encoded protein is CASSQPMREGGNTIYF.